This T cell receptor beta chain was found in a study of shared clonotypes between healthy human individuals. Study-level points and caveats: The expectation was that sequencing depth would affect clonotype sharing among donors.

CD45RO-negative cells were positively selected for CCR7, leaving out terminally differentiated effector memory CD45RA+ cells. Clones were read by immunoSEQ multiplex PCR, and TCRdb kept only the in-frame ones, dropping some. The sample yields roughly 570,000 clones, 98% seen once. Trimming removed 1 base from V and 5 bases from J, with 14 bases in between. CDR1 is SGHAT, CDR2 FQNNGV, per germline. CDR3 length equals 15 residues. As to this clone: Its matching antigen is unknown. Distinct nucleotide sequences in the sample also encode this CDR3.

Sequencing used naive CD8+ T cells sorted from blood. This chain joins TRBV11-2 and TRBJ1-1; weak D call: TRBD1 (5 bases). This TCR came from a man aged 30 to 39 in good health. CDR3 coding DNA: TGTGCCAGCAGCTTAGCCCTGGGGGGGAAAACTGAAGCTTTCTTT. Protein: CASSLALGGKTEAFF.